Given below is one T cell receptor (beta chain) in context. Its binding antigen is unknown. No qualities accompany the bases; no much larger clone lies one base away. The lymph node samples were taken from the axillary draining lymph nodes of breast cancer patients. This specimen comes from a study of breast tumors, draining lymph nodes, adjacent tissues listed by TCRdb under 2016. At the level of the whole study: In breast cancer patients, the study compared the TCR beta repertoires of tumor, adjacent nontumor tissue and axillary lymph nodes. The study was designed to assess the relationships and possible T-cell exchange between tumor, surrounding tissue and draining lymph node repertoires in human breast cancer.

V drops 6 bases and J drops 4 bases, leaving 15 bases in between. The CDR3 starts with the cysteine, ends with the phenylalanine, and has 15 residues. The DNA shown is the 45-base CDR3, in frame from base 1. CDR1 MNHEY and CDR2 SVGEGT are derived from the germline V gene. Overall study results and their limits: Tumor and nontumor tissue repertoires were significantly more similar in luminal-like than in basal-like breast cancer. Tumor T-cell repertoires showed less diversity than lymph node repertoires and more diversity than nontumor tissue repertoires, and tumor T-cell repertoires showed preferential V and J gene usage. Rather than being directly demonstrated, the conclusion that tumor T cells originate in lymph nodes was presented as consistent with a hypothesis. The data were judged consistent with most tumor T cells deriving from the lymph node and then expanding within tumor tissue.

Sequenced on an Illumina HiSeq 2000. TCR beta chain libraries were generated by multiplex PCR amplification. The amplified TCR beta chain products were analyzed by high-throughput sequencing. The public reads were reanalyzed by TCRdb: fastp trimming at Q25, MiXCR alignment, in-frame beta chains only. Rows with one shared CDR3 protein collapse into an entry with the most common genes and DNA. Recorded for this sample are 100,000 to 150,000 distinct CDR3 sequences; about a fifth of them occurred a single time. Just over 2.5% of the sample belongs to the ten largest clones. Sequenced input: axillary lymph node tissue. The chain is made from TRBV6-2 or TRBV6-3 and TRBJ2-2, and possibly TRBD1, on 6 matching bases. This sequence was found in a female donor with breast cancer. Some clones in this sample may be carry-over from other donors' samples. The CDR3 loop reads CASSVGTPSTGELFF. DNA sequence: TGTGCCAGCAGCGTCGGGACACCCAGCACCGGGGAGCTGTTTTTT.